The clone carrying this TCR beta chain was detected a few times. This record belongs to a study of blood T cells in healthy people across ages. Combining a sample-barcoded 5' primer with a J-beta primer mix, a second PCR ran for 7 to 11 cycles. Each cDNA was tagged by a template-switch adaptor containing 12 random nucleotides. TCRdb processed the 5' RACE reads anew with MiXCR; each CDR3 protein has one entry. The table includes around 1,100,000 distinct CDR3 sequences, roughly two fifths detected once. After removal of 7 bases from V and 6 bases from J, the junction contained 14 bases not matched to a gene. This CDR3 region has 15 residues. In each sample, at least 6.5 million PBMCs were isolated. Per sample, no less than 5 micrograms of total RNA were extracted.

The sample consisted of blood. The receptor's source is a man aged 18 to 29 in good health. This chain links TRBV12-3 or TRBV12-4 with TRBJ1-1; 7 nucleotides agree with TRBD1. The CDR3 here is CASTPPTGQAAEAFF. Here the CDR3 DNA reads TGTGCCAGCACCCCACCCACAGGACAGGCCGCTGAAGCTTTCTTT.